The clone carrying this T cell receptor beta chain was detected once. The target antigen is unknown. This table comes from immunoSEQ multiplex PCR, and its TCRdb copy is limited to in-frame clones, with some not included. The sample shows just over 65,000 clones, roughly 87% of them seen only once. There are 14 residues in the CDR3. Germline V CDR1 and CDR2: SGHDT, YYEEEE. The V gene lost 8 bases and the J gene lost 3 bases, with 17 bases spanning the gap. This sample is part of a study of T cell responses to AZD1222 COVID-19 vaccine. Study observations and caveats: Clonal diversity was possibly underestimated, and white British individuals and females predominated among donors. In the spike-specific TCR repertoire, nearly half reportedly target unmutated variant regions. At 160-218 and 743-854, vaccine-associated CD4 TCRs were dominant, and they spanned spike. The breadth and depth of Spike-specific TCRs increased once two AZD1222 doses had been given.

The sequencing here drew on peripheral blood, taken on day 0 of AZD1222 vaccination. V gene TRBV5-6 combines with J gene TRBJ2-5; D possibly corresponds to TRBD1 (6 bases). The receptor comes from an adult in good health. The CDR3 bases are TGTGCCAGTAGAGGGGGTTCCATGAAAGAGACCCAGTACTTC. As protein: CASRGGSMKETQYF.